These 30 T cell receptor beta chains originate from one sample sequenced in a study of T cell clonality in common variable immunodeficiency. Some clones are missing from TCRdb's copy, which holds only in-frame ones; the method was immunoSEQ multiplex PCR. The specimen has roughly 55,000 clones, none found just once. The sequenced sample consisted of peripheral blood mononuclear cells. These receptors originate from a person aged 18 to 75 in good health.

This clone was recorded many times. The CDR3 goes on 3 residues after the read ends, and that part is filled in from the germline J gene. V is TRBV7-8 and J is TRBJ2-5, with 14 bases lining up with TRBD2. With 1 base clipped from V and 2 bases from J, the junction kept 0 bases outside the gene matches. Germline V gives CDR1 SGHVS, CDR2 FQNEAQ. The CDR3 has 16 residues. Incomplete CDR3 DNA: TGTGCCAGCAGCTTAGGACTAGCGGGAGGGCAAGAGACC. Translating gives CASSLGLAGGQET. The CDR3 as a whole reads CASSLGLAGGQETQYF.

This clone was counted ten times or more. The read is 3 residues too short to cover the CDR3 end, so that end is filled in from the germline J gene. The V and J genes are TRBV5-1 and TRBJ2-2, with 9 bases fitting TRBD1. The V gene's germline CDR1 is SGHRS and CDR2 YFSETQ. The CDR3 extends over 16 amino acids. The V gene end was trimmed by 2 bases and the J gene end by 5 bases; junction bases not matched to a gene: 7. CDR3 loop: CASSLNTGGATGELFF. CDR3 bases read: TGCGCCAGCAGCTTAAACACAGGGGGCGCGACCGGGGAG.

This clone has only a few counts. A read error is possible here, since a much larger clone lies one base away. The sequenced fragment ends 3 residues before the CDR3 boundary, so the rest is inferred from the germline J gene. V gene TRBV11-2 combines with J gene TRBJ2-7; 13 bases fit TRBD2. The CDR3 is made up of 15 amino acids. The junction had 0 bases not matched to a gene; V was cut back by 3 bases and J by 1 base. CDR1 and CDR2 (germline): SGHAT, FQNNGV. The part of the CDR3 DNA that was read is TGTGCCAGCAGCTTGGGACTAGCGGGATCCTACGAG. It specifies CASSLGLAGSYE. The entire CDR3 protein reads CASSLGLAGSYEQYF.

This clone was seen ten or more times. The read ends 3 residues before the CDR3 terminus; that terminus is restored from the germline J gene. The chain has TRBV7-2 and TRBJ1-2, with D uncertain. CDR1 is SGHTA and CDR2 is FQGNSA in the germline V gene. The CDR3 runs to 13 residues. The CDR3 here is CASSLLPVDSYTF. CDR3 DNA, as far as it was read: TGTGCCAGCAGCTTATTGCCAGTTGATAGC.

Ten or more counts support this clone. The read gets to within 3 residues of the CDR3 end, and the germline J gene fills in the rest. The chain employs TRBV7-2 and TRBJ1-2; TRBD1 matches 7 bases. With V trimmed by 4 bases and J by 7 bases, 9 bases remained unmatched. The CDR3 length is 14 residues. Germline assignment: CDR1 SGHTA and CDR2 FQGNSA. The CDR3 protein is CASSSFGDSRGYTF. The sequenced part of the CDR3 DNA is TGTGCCAGCAGCTCCTTCGGGGACAGCCGTGGC.

This clone has ten or more counts. Read data end 3 residues before the CDR3 end; the end is taken from the germline J gene. The V and J genes are TRBV19 and TRBJ1-4; TRBD1 is a possible D gene (5 bases). The CDR3 is 13 residues long. The V and J ends lost 6 bases and 8 bases respectively, with 13 bases between them. The V gene's germline CDR1 is LNHDA and CDR2 SQIVND (reference sequence). The sequenced CDR3 bases are TGTGCCAGTAGCATGGGTCGGGGGGAAAAA. Translated, it gives CASSMGRGEK. The CDR3 in its entirety is CASSMGRGEKLFF.

This clone was seen many times. This CDR3 is CASSTQSGRLYNEQFF. The CDR3 bases that were read are TGTGCCAGCAGCACCCAGAGCGGGAGACTCTACAATGAG. J is TRBJ2-1 and V is TRBV5-4; TRBD2 aligns across 8 bases. The read terminates 3 residues before the CDR3 end, so the remaining end is supplied by the germline J gene. The CDR3 contains 16 residues. The V gene's germline CDR1 is SGHNT and CDR2 YYREEE (reference sequence). V shed 4 bases and J 3 bases; nucleotides not matched to a gene: 9.

Many counts were recorded for this clone. The CDR3 extends 3 residues past the end of the read, so its final part is completed from the germline J gene. This rearrangement joins TRBV7-8 to TRBJ1-1; tentatively, D is TRBD1 (5 bases). The CDR3 loop spans 15 amino acids. Germline V gene sequence: CDR1 SGHVS, CDR2 FQNEAQ. V gave up 4 bases and J gave up 0 bases, with 12 bases separating them. The covered CDR3 bases are TGTGCCAGCAGCTCTAGGCGGGGGTTGAACACTGAA. It codes for CASSSRRGLNTE. The complete CDR3 sequence is CASSSRRGLNTEAFF.

Many counts were recorded for this clone. The read terminates 3 residues before the CDR3 end, so the remaining end is supplied by the germline J gene. The genes are TRBV10-3 and TRBJ2-7; 9 positions agree with TRBD1. J gave up 5 bases and V 6 bases, and 8 bases lay outside the gene matches. This CDR3 contains 14 residues. CDR1 is ENHRY and CDR2 is SYGVKD in the germline V gene. The CDR3 spells CAIRQGQGFHEQYF. CDR3 DNA (partial): TGTGCCATCAGACAGGGACAGGGTTTCCACGAG.

This clone appeared many times. The read ends 3 residues early relative to the CDR3; the germline J gene fills the gap. This chain joins TRBV30 and TRBJ1-5; D remains unclear. V lost 0 bases and J lost 6, with 9 bases in between. Germline V gene data show CDR1 as GTSNPN and CDR2 as SVGIG (reference sequence). The CDR3 extends over 13 amino acids. Here the CDR3 reads CAWSVRGLQPQHF. The CDR3 DNA, read in part, is TGTGCCTGGAGTGTAAGAGGGCTTCAGCCC.

This clone showed up many times. The CDR3 region is CASSDSKIGGEQETQYF. CDR3 DNA, as far as it was read: TGTGCCAGCAGTGACTCGAAAATCGGGGGAGAACAAGAGACC. The rearrangement uses TRBV6-4 and TRBJ2-5, with a weak D call TRBD2 (6 bases). The CDR3 extends 3 residues past the end of the read, so its final part is completed from the germline J gene. The CDR3 extends over 17 amino acids. From germline, CDR1 is MRHNA and CDR2 SNTAGT. V lost 0 bases and J 2 bases, leaving 16 bases between the germline ends.

This clone was counted many times. The read halts 3 residues ahead of the CDR3 end, with the missing end drawn from the germline J gene. V gene TRBV5-1 combines with J gene TRBJ2-5; tentative D call: TRBD1 (5 bases). The germline V and J ends were trimmed by 0 bases and 4 bases, with 10 bases remaining between them. The CDR3 runs 14 residues. Germline CDR1 reads SGHRS; CDR2 reads YFSETQ. CDR3: CASSLVPGSETQYF. CDR3 DNA, as far as it was read: TGCGCCAGCAGCTTGGTCCCAGGGTCAGAGACC.

This clone was counted many times. The sequenced fragment ends 3 residues before the CDR3 boundary, so the rest is inferred from the germline J gene. J is TRBJ2-7 and V is TRBV30, with TRBD1 as a possible D gene (5 bases). V was cut by 5 bases and J by 4 bases, with 9 bases left in between. Germline V lookup: CDR1 GTSNPN, CDR2 SVGIG (reference sequence). CDR3 size: 11 residues. The part of the CDR3 DNA that was read is TGTGCCTGGGCCGACAGTTACGAG. As protein: CAWADSYE. The whole CDR3 protein reads CAWADSYEQYF.

This clone was counted ten times or more. The CDR3 end falls 3 residues outside the read, so it is completed with the germline J gene. V is TRBV7-8 and J is TRBJ2-3; perhaps TRBD2 as D (6 bases). CDR1 and CDR2 (germline): SGHVS, FQNEAQ. CDR3 length: 17 amino acids. V lost 9 bases and J 0 bases, leaving 22 bases between the germline ends. CDR3 region: CASTPRRESPSTDTQYF. CDR3 bases read: TGTGCCAGTACCCCTCGGCGGGAATCCCCTAGCACAGATACG.

This clone was seen repeatedly, ten times or more. The DNA ends 3 residues before the CDR3 does, and the rest of the CDR3 is filled in from the germline J gene. The chain couples TRBV19 to TRBJ2-3, with TRBD2 as a possible D gene (6 bases). Germline CDR1 LNHDA, CDR2 SQIVND (reference sequence). This CDR3 comprises 15 residues. The V end was cut by 3 bases, the J end by 0 bases, with 10 bases between. The part of the CDR3 DNA that was read is TGTGCCAGTAGTATCTCGGGACTTAGCACAGATACG. Residues: CASSISGLSTDT. The full-length CDR3 reads as CASSISGLSTDTQYF.

This clone was observed many times. Sequencing ends 3 residues short of the CDR3 end; the germline J gene provides the rest. The gene calls are TRBV28 and TRBJ2-1, with D unresolved. This CDR3 contains 16 residues. V shed 2 bases and J shed 0 bases, with 11 bases lying between them. CDR1 and CDR2 from the germline V gene are MDHEN and SYDVKM. The part of the CDR3 DNA that was read is TGTGCCAGCAGTTTACCCCATCCCGGCTCCTACAATGAG. Translated: CASSLPHPGSYNE. The CDR3, in full, reads CASSLPHPGSYNEQFF.

This clone was observed at least ten times. The read halts 3 residues ahead of the CDR3 end, with the missing end drawn from the germline J gene. The V call is TRBV7-9, the J call TRBJ2-1; no clear D gene. Trimming cost V 1 base and J 5 bases, with 3 bases left between them. Looked up from germline, CDR1 is SEHNR and CDR2 is FQNEAQ (reference sequence). This CDR3 spans 12 amino acids. CDR3 loop: CASSLVNNEQFF. The CDR3 DNA, read in part, is TGTGCCAGCAGCTTAGTTAACAATGAG.

This clone showed up many times. The read gets to within 3 residues of the CDR3 end, and the germline J gene fills in the rest. The chain has TRBV20-1 and TRBJ1-1; maybe TRBD1 (5 bases). Germline CDR1 and CDR2: DFQATT and SNEGSKA (reference sequence). V lost 4 bases and J lost 4, with 13 bases in between. The CDR3 loop spans 13 amino acids. CDR3 residues: CSAKRGGVTEAFF. Incomplete CDR3 DNA: TGCAGTGCTAAGCGGGGGGGGGTCACTGAA.

This clone has a count of ten or more. The read terminates 3 residues ahead of where the CDR3 ends, so the germline J gene completes it. The chain recombines TRBV20-1 with TRBJ2-3; 10 nucleotides match TRBD2. J lost 2 bases, V lost 0 bases, and 8 bases had no gene match. The CDR3 is 17 residues long. Per the germline V gene, CDR1 is DFQATT and CDR2 is SNEGSKA (reference sequence). CDR3 DNA (partial): TGCAGTGCTAGAGATAAGCCTAGCGGGAGTTACACAGATACG. Its protein product is CSARDKPSGSYTDT. The whole CDR3 sequence is CSARDKPSGSYTDTQYF.

This clone was seen ten or more times. Coverage ceases 3 residues before the CDR3 finishes, and the germline J gene fills in the end. The V gene is TRBV9, the J gene TRBJ1-5; possible D gene TRBD1, 5 bases. There are 15 residues in the CDR3. Looked up from germline, CDR1 is SGDLS and CDR2 is YYNGEE. V lost 0 bases and J lost 6, with 13 bases in between. CDR3 sequence: CASSVEAGLTQPQHF. Partial CDR3 DNA: TGTGCCAGCAGCGTAGAAGCAGGGCTGACTCAGCCC.

The table lists this clone with many counts. Read coverage stops 3 residues before the CDR3 terminus; the germline J gene supplies the remainder. The chain links TRBV7-7 to TRBJ2-2, with D unclear. Trimming took 2 bases from V and 0 from J, leaving 4 bases between them. Germline V gene lookup returns CDR1 SSHAT and CDR2 FNYEAQ (reference sequence). This CDR3 has 14 residues. Here the CDR3 reads CASSLYSNTGELFF. The CDR3 bases that were read are TGTGCCAGCAGCTTATATTCGAACACCGGGGAG.

This clone turned up a few times. With the read ending 3 residues before the CDR3 end, the germline J gene is used to fill in that end. The chain uses TRBV7-7 and TRBJ2-2; maybe TRBD1 (5 bases). The ends were cut back, 1 base at V and 4 bases at J, with 19 bases in the middle. Germline V lookup: CDR1 SSHAT, CDR2 FNYEAQ (reference sequence). The CDR3 is 18 residues long. CDR3 DNA, as far as it was read: TGTGCCAGCAGCTTAGAGGTTTGGGGCAGGGCGGCCACCGGGGAG. This translates into CASSLEVWGRAATGE. The entire CDR3 protein is CASSLEVWGRAATGELFF.

This clone was counted many times. The read finishes 3 residues shy of the CDR3 end, and the germline J gene is used to complete it. The gene calls are TRBV7-2 and TRBJ2-7, with D maybe TRBD1 (5 bases). This CDR3 comprises 15 residues. V was trimmed by 3 bases and J by 1 base, leaving 13 bases between them. Germline V lookup: CDR1 SGHTA, CDR2 FQGNSA. CDR3: CASSFYQGRSYEQYF. Partial CDR3 DNA: TGTGCCAGCAGCTTCTACCAGGGAAGGTCCTACGAG.

This clone was counted at least ten times. The CDR3 end lies 3 residues beyond the end of the read and is filled in from the germline J gene. The chain uses TRBV20-1 and TRBJ1-1, with TRBD1 identical over 9 bases. V lost 5 bases to trimming and J lost 2 bases; unmatched junction nucleotides: 9. Germline V gene sequence: CDR1 DFQATT, CDR2 SNEGSKA (reference sequence). The CDR3 has 15 amino acids. CDR3 region: CSASQGGQGNTEAFF. The CDR3 DNA, read in part, is TGCAGTGCTTCCCAGGGGGGACAGGGTAACACTGAA.

This clone was detected many times. The read ends 3 residues shy of where the CDR3 ends; the end is completed using the germline J gene. This chain joins TRBV14 and TRBJ2-7; 7 bases fit TRBD1. The V and J ends lost 2 bases and 6 bases, in that order; junction bases with no gene match: 10. The germline CDR1 and CDR2 sequences are SGHDN and FVKESK. This CDR3 region has 15 residues. This chain's CDR3 is CASSQRTGGLAEQYF. The covered CDR3 bases are TGTGCCAGCAGCCAAAGGACAGGTGGGTTAGCCGAG.

The sample holds many counts of this clone. The CDR3 extends 3 residues past the end of the read, so its final part is completed from the germline J gene. J is TRBJ1-2 and V is TRBV5-1, with D perhaps TRBD1 (6 bases). Per the germline V gene, CDR1 is SGHRS and CDR2 is YFSETQ. This CDR3 is 15 amino acids long. The ends were cut back, 3 bases at V and 4 bases at J, with 16 bases in the middle. This CDR3 is CASSYLTGGGYGYTF. The part of the CDR3 DNA that was read is TGCGCCAGCAGCTACCTGACAGGCGGGGGCTATGGC.

This clone came up many times. Coverage ceases 3 residues before the CDR3 finishes, and the germline J gene fills in the end. The same CDR3 is also encoded by other DNA sequences in this sample. This chain connects TRBV5-1 to TRBJ2-3, with 8 nucleotides matching TRBD1. The CDR3 has 15 residues. Trimming removed 4 bases from V and 2 bases from J; junction bases left unmatched: 6. CDR1 and CDR2 from the germline V gene are SGHRS and YFSETQ. Partial CDR3 DNA: TGCGCCAGCAGCCCGGGACAGGAGGACACAGATACG. It yields the protein CASSPGQEDTDT. The full-length CDR3 reads as CASSPGQEDTDTQYF.

This clone was observed many times. The CDR3 end is not reached by the read, which stops 3 residues before it; the germline J gene fills it in. The chain has TRBV7-8 and TRBJ2-3, with TRBD2 matching 7 bases. The germline CDR1 and CDR2 sequences are SGHVS and FQNEAQ. This CDR3 comprises 15 residues. Germline trimming cut 1 base from V and 1 base from J; bases unmatched to any gene: 2. The CDR3 spells CASSLVAGGTDTQYF. The sequenced CDR3 bases are TGTGCCAGCAGCTTAGTAGCGGGCGGCACAGATACG.

The table lists this clone with many counts. The missing CDR3 end, 3 residues past where the read stops, is filled in from the germline J gene. The rearrangement joins TRBV14 to TRBJ2-2; D not certain. Trimming took off 9 bases at V and 1 base at J, with 9 bases between the two ends. The CDR3 is 13 residues long. Germline V gene sequence: CDR1 SGHDN, CDR2 FVKESK. CDR3 residues: CASKRLNTGELFF. The DNA read from the CDR3 is TGTGCCAGTAAAAGGCTGAACACCGGGGAG. Based on the CDR3 plus reference TRBV14 and TRBJ2-2, the full variable domain is EAGVTQFPSHSVIEKGQTVTLRCDPISGHDNLYWYRRVMGKEIKFLLHFVKESKQDESGMPNNRFLAERTGGTYSTLKVQPAELEDSGVYFCASKRLNTGELFFGEGSRLTVL.

In this sample, this clone turned up many times. The read gets to within 3 residues of the CDR3 end, and the germline J gene fills in the rest. The rearrangement links TRBV19 to TRBJ2-2; D may be TRBD2 (6 bases). This CDR3 is built from 14 residues. The V end was cut by 6 bases, the J end by 0 bases, with 8 bases between. Germline loops: CDR1 LNHDA, CDR2 SQIVND (reference sequence). CDR3 DNA (partial): TGTGCCAGTAGGGGCGGGGCGAACACCGGGGAG. Translated: CASRGGANTGE. The whole CDR3 protein reads CASRGGANTGELFF.